The subject of this entry is one TCR beta chain. In germline, CDR1 is SNHLY, CDR2 FYNNEI. The CDR3 loop spans 13 amino acids. Trimming left V 2 bases short and J 8 bases short, with 12 bases between. The data belong to a study of blood T cell repertoires in COVID-19. The data were produced by immunoSEQ multiplex PCR, yet TCRdb's version contains in-frame clones alone and is incomplete. The sample holds about 130,000 clones, 70% to 80% seen once. This chain connects TRBV2 to TRBJ1-2, with no clear D. Sequenced input: peripheral blood. The clonotype originates from a man between 40 and 49 years old with active or convalescent COVID-19. In DNA, the CDR3 is TGTGCCAGCAGTGAATTGGGGAGTTGGGGCTACACCTTC. Translated: CASSELGSWGYTF.